Presented here are 21 T cell receptor beta chains from one specimen sequenced in a study of blood T cell repertoires in COVID-19 (dated by TCRdb to 2018 to 2021). Libraries were built with the immunoSEQ multiplex PCR assay. What TCRdb holds here is the immuneACCESS table cut down to in-frame rearrangements. Part of the clones is not present; checked against another copy, under half of the missing clones reflect an unresolved V gene, and the others are unexplained. In this sample the table shows around 400,000 clones, 70% to 90% of which occur a single time. The top ten clonotypes cover 10% of the sample. The sample consisted of peripheral blood. These receptors all stem from a young woman with COVID-19, enrolled during active disease.

This chain uses TRBV11-2 with TRBJ2-2, with 12 bases matching TRBD2. Per the germline V gene, CDR1 is SGHAT and CDR2 is FQNNGV. The CDR3 runs 16 residues. V lost 5 bases and J lost 6; bases outside the gene matches: 7. The CDR3 sequence: CASSQGLAGRSGELFF. The DNA of the CDR3 is TGTGCCAGCAGCCAAGGACTAGCGGGAAGGTCCGGGGAGCTGTTTTTT.

This clone was seen only a few times. The V gene is TRBV9, the J gene TRBJ2-3; tentatively, D is TRBD1 (6 bases). The CDR3 sequence is 14 residues long. V lost 1 base and J 3 bases, leaving 9 bases between the germline ends. Germline V CDR1 and CDR2: SGDLS, YYNGEE. CDR3 sequence: CASSVRGGTDTQYF. As DNA, the CDR3 is TGTGCCAGCAGCGTACGAGGGGGAACAGATACGCAGTATTTT.

The chain couples TRBV7-3 to TRBJ2-2; weak D call: TRBD1 (6 bases). The germline V gene has CDR1 SGHTA and CDR2 FQGTGA. Trimming took off 3 bases at V and 6 bases at J, with 11 bases between the two ends. The CDR3 has 14 residues. CDR3: CASSFNRVPGELFF. CDR3 bases: TGTGCCAGCAGCTTTAACAGGGTCCCCGGGGAGCTGTTTTTT.

This rearrangement joins TRBV28 to TRBJ1-5, with TRBD1 matching 9 bases. J lost 7 bases, V lost 6 bases, and 10 bases had no gene match. Germline CDR1 reads MDHEN; CDR2 reads SYDVKM. The CDR3 covers 15 residues. The CDR3 protein is CASRPTGGRRQPQHF. CDR3 in DNA: TGTGCCAGCAGACCAACAGGGGGCCGGAGGCAGCCCCAGCATTTT.

The gene calls are TRBV3-1 (or the pseudogene TRBV3-2) and TRBJ2-3; the match to TRBD2 covers 8 bases. This CDR3 is built from 17 residues. V shed 3 bases and J 8 bases; nucleotides not matched to a gene: 16. Germline V gene lookup returns CDR1 LGHDT and CDR2 YNNKEL (reference sequence). CDR3 residues: CASSQVPLALGGGTQYF. The CDR3 coding sequence is TGTGCCAGCAGCCAGGTTCCACTAGCCCTCGGGGGGGGTACGCAGTATTTT.

This clone was observed a few times. V is TRBV7-9 and J is TRBJ1-4, with D perhaps TRBD1 (6 bases). The V gene's germline CDR1 is SEHNR and CDR2 FQNEAQ (reference sequence). Trimming pared 6 bases from V and 2 bases from J, leaving 10 bases between. The CDR3 consists of 14 residues. The CDR3 DNA follows: TGTGCCAGCAGACCAGGGGAGACTAATGAAAAACTGTTTTTT. The encoded protein is CASRPGETNEKLFF.

This clone has only a few counts. CDR3 residues: CASSVAGKNYGYTF. CDR3 bases: TGTGCCAGCAGCGTAGCCGGGAAGAACTATGGCTACACCTTC. The chain recombines TRBV9 with TRBJ1-2; D remains ambiguous. The CDR3 runs 14 residues. CDR1 is SGDLS and CDR2 is YYNGEE in the germline V gene. V shed 0 bases and J shed 2 bases, with 8 bases lying between them.

The chain recombines TRBV9 with TRBJ2-1, with a tentative D call TRBD2 (6 bases). Trimming took 4 bases from V and 6 from J, leaving 14 bases between them. The germline V gene encodes CDR1 SGDLS and CDR2 YYNGEE. The CDR3 spans 14 residues. The CDR3: CASSPLLASNEQFF. CDR3 DNA: TGTGCCAGCAGCCCCCTACTAGCAAGCAATGAGCAGTTCTTC.

The J gene is TRBJ2-2, the V gene TRBV11-3; 11 nucleotides line up with TRBD2. V shed 3 bases, J shed 7 bases, and the junction held 7 bases outside the gene matches. The CDR3 has 16 residues. CDR1 SGHNT and CDR2 YENEEA come from the germline V gene. The CDR3 DNA reads TGTGCCAGCAGCTTGGTACTAGCGGGAGTCGTCGGGGAGCTGTTTTTT. Translated: CASSLVLAGVVGELFF. Using reference TRBV11-3 and TRBJ2-2 for the parts outside the CDR3, the full variable domain is EAGVVQSPRYKIIEKKQPVAFWCNPISGHNTLYWYLQNLGQGPELLIRYENEEAVDDSQLPKDRFSAERLKGVDSTLKIQPAELGDSAVYLCASSLVLAGVVGELFFGEGSRLTVL.

The chain joins TRBV5-6 to TRBJ1-3; 9 nucleotides align to TRBD1. The CDR3 extends over 16 amino acids. The J segment lost 3 bases and the V segment lost 4 bases, leaving 8 bases of the junction unmatched. The germline V gene has CDR1 SGHDT and CDR2 YYEEEE. The CDR3 protein is CASSGTGGGGGNTIYF. In DNA, the CDR3 is TGTGCCAGCAGCGGAACAGGGGGCGGTGGTGGAAACACCATATATTTT.

V is TRBV5-1 and J is TRBJ2-7; TRBD1 matches 8 bases. The germline V gene encodes CDR1 SGHRS and CDR2 YFSETQ. The CDR3 has 15 residues. V lost 4 bases and J lost 4; bases outside the gene matches: 10. For the CDR3, the DNA is TGCGCCAGCAGCCTAACCTTTGACAGGGGTTACGAGCAGTACTTC. This translates into CASSLTFDRGYEQYF.

The chain joins TRBV28 to TRBJ1-4, with 9 bases fitting TRBD1. V was pared by 7 bases and J by 4 bases, with 7 bases of the junction left unmatched. Germline V gene lookup returns CDR1 MDHEN and CDR2 SYDVKM. The CDR3 has 15 amino acids. DNA for the CDR3: TGTGCCAGCAACCCGACAGGGGGTGGTAATGAAAAACTGTTTTTT. The encoded protein is CASNPTGGGNEKLFF.

The count of this clone is one. The V call is TRBV10-3, the J call TRBJ2-7; D is perhaps TRBD1 (6 bases). Germline CDR1 and CDR2: ENHRY and SYGVKD. Deletions cut 6 bases from V and 2 bases from J, with 11 bases between. The CDR3 is 13 amino acids. The DNA for the CDR3 is TGTGCCATCAGCAGGGGCTTCGCCTACGAGCAGTACTTC. Protein sequence: CAISRGFAYEQYF.

The V and J genes are TRBV28 and TRBJ1-2; 9 bases are a match to TRBD1. Germline V gene sequence: CDR1 MDHEN, CDR2 SYDVKM. Trimming took 8 bases from V and 4 from J; bases not matched to a gene: 20. The CDR3 is made up of 18 amino acids. The CDR3 DNA reads as TGTGCCAGCCACAGGGACAGGGTTACCAGGGTCTTTAGCTATGGCTACACCTTC. Translated: CASHRDRVTRVFSYGYTF.

The rearrangement links TRBV4-2 to TRBJ2-7, with D maybe TRBD1 (7 bases). In germline, CDR1 is LGHNA, CDR2 YNFKEQ. Trimming took off 0 bases at V and 3 bases at J, with 9 bases between the two ends. The CDR3 sequence is 14 residues long. The DNA of the CDR3 is TGTGCCAGCAGCCAAGACCAGGGGGGCTACGAGCAGTACTTC. Its protein is CASSQDQGGYEQYF.

CDR3 protein: CASSGEKPEQFF. The CDR3 DNA reads TGTGCCAGCAGTGGAGAGAAACCGGAGCAGTTCTTC. This chain links TRBV25-1 with TRBJ2-1; no firm D call. CDR1 is MGHDK, CDR2 SYGVNS, per germline. V was shortened by 4 bases and J by 10 bases, with 11 bases between the two germline ends. The CDR3 extends over 12 amino acids.

The chain carries TRBV9 and TRBJ2-1; TRBD2 matches at 10 bases. The ends lost 3 bases at V and 6 bases at J; junction bases unmatched: 9. The germline CDR1 and CDR2 sequences are SGDLS and YYNGEE. This CDR3 has 16 amino acids. The CDR3 nucleotides are TGTGCCAGCAGCGAACCCAGCGGGAGGGTTGGCAATGAGCAGTTCTTC. Residues: CASSEPSGRVGNEQFF.

This clone was detected once. This rearrangement joins TRBV11-2 to TRBJ2-1, with 15 bases matching TRBD2. Germline V gives CDR1 SGHAT, CDR2 FQNNGV. V trimming: 5 bases; J trimming: 7 bases; junction bases outside the gene matches: 12. This CDR3 has 18 amino acids. The CDR3 sequence: CASSRTSGRADRRNEQFF. CDR3 coding DNA: TGTGCCAGCAGCCGGACTAGCGGGAGGGCCGACCGTCGTAATGAGCAGTTCTTC.

The chain joins TRBV4-1 to TRBJ2-1; 11 bases map to TRBD2. V shed 3 bases, J shed 4 bases, and the junction held 5 bases outside the gene matches. The germline V gene has CDR1 MGHRA and CDR2 YSYEKL. The CDR3 covers 16 residues. The CDR3 spells CASSHPGLAVYNEQFF. The CDR3, as DNA: TGCGCCAGCAGCCACCCGGGACTAGCGGTTTACAATGAGCAGTTCTTC.

V usage is TRBV2 and J usage is TRBJ1-4, with D perhaps TRBD1 (5 bases). CDR1 and CDR2 from the germline V gene are SNHLY and FYNNEI. V lost 5 bases and J lost 7, with 14 bases in between. The CDR3 has 14 amino acids. The CDR3 region has the DNA TGTGCCAGCAGTCCGACAGTAAAACTTGAAAAACTGTTTTTT. It translates to CASSPTVKLEKLFF.

This chain links TRBV6-5 with TRBJ1-2, with 7 bases identical to TRBD1. This CDR3 is 13 amino acids long. J lost 5 bases, V lost 6 bases, and 6 bases had no gene match. Germline values: CDR1 MNHEY, CDR2 SVGAGI. CDR3 nucleotide sequence: TGTGCCAGCAGGCCGGGACAGAGATATGGCTACACCTTC. Protein sequence: CASRPGQRYGYTF.